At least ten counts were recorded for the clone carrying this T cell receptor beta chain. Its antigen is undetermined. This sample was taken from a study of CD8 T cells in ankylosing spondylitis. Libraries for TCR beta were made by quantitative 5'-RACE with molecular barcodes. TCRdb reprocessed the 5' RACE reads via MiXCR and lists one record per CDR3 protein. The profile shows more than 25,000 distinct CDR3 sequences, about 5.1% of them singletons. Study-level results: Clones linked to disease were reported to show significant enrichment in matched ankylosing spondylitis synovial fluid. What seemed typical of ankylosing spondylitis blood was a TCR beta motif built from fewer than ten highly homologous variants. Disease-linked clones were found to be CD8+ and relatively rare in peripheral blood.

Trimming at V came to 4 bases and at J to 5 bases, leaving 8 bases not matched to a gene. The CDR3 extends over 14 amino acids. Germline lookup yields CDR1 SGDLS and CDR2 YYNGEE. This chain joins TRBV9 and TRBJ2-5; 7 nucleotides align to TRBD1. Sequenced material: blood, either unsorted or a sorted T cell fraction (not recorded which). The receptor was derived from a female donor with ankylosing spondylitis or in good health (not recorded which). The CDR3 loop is CASSLGQAPETQYF. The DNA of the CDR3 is TGTGCCAGCAGCTTAGGACAGGCTCCGGAGACCCAGTACTTC.